This entry lists 7 T cell receptor beta chains sequenced from one sample in a study. TCRdb reanalysed the RT-PCR reads using MiXCR and keeps one entry per CDR3 protein. This sample has hundreds of thousands of distinct CDR3 sequences, with 12% to 15% found just once. Material for sequencing was memory CD4+ T cells from blood. These TCRs come from a female donor in good health, serving as a healthy control.

This clonotype was found many times. This chain connects TRBV6-2 or TRBV6-3 to TRBJ2-4; a weak D match, TRBD1 (6 bases). The CDR3 consists of 16 residues. The germline V gene encodes CDR1 MNHEY and CDR2 SVGEGT. The V and J ends lost 1 base and 0 bases respectively, with 10 bases between them. The CDR3 DNA sequence: TGTGCCAGCAGTTACTGGACAGCTACAGCCAAAAACATTCAGTACTTC. Amino acids: CASSYWTATAKNIQYF.

The chain couples TRBV24-1 to TRBJ2-7, with D unresolved. The CDR3 contains 16 residues. The V end lost 1 base, the J end lost 2 bases, and 14 bases lay between the germline ends. Germline V gene data show CDR1 as KGHDR and CDR2 as SFDVKD. This chain's CDR3 is CATSDLSRDFAYEQYF. DNA of the CDR3: TGTGCCACCAGTGATTTATCGAGAGACTTTGCCTACGAGCAGTACTTC.

This clonotype was seen many times. The genes are TRBV20-1 and TRBJ2-7, with D uncertain. The ends were cut back, 3 bases at V and 5 bases at J, with 8 bases in the middle. The CDR3 length is 11 residues. The V gene's germline CDR1 is DFQATT and CDR2 SNEGSKA (reference sequence). CDR3 protein: CSASPFHEQYF. In nucleotides, the CDR3 is TGCAGTGCTAGTCCCTTCCACGAGCAGTACTTC.

At least ten counts were recorded for this clonotype. V usage is TRBV7-2 and J usage is TRBJ2-7, with TRBD1 matching 8 bases. V trimming: 5 bases; J trimming: 1 base; junction bases outside the gene matches: 4. CDR3 length equals 14 residues. Germline values: CDR1 SGHTA, CDR2 FQGNSA. CDR3 DNA: TGTGCCAGCAGCCCAGACAGGGGTTCCTACGAGCAGTACTTC. As protein: CASSPDRGSYEQYF.

The rearrangement links TRBV7-2 to TRBJ1-5; D uncertain. In germline, CDR1 is SGHTA, CDR2 FQGNSA. V was trimmed by 5 bases and J by 2 bases, leaving 16 bases between them. The CDR3 extends over 16 amino acids. Written as DNA, the CDR3 is TGTGCCAGCAGCCGAGCAGAAGGCCGTGGCAATCAGCCCCAGCATTTT. It codes for CASSRAEGRGNQPQHF.

This clonotype has a handful of counts. The genes are TRBV20-1 and TRBJ1-3; no firm D call. The CDR3 runs 16 residues. CDR1 DFQATT and CDR2 SNEGSKA come from the germline V gene (reference sequence). With 6 bases removed from V and 1 base from J, the gap between germline ends came to 19 bases. The CDR3 region is CSATRLRSESGNTIYF. The CDR3 DNA is TGCAGTGCCACTAGGCTGAGGAGTGAGTCTGGAAACACCATATATTTT.

The rearrangement links TRBV27 to TRBJ2-5; 8 nucleotides line up with TRBD2. CDR3 size: 14 residues. Germline CDR1 MNHEY, CDR2 SMNVEV (reference sequence). V was clipped by 5 bases and J by 6 bases; unmatched bases: 8. The CDR3: CASSRESGRKTQYF. CDR3 sequence (DNA): TGTGCCAGCAGTCGAGAGAGCGGGAGAAAGACCCAGTACTTC.